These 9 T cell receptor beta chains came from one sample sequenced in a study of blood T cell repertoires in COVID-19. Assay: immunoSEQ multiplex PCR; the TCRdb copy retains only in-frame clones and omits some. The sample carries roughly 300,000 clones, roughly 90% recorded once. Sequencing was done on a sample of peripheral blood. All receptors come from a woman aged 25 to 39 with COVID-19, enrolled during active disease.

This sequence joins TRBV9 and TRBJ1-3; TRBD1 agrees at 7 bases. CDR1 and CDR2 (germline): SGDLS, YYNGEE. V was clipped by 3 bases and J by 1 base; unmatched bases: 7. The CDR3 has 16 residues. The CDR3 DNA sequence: TGTGCCAGCAGCGCCCTCCAGACAGGGTCTGGAAACACCATATATTTT. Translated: CASSALQTGSGNTIYF.

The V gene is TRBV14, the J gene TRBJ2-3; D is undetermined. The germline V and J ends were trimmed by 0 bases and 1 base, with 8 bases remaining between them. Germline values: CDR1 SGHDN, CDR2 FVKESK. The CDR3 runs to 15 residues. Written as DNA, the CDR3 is TGTGCCAGCAGCCAAGACGAGGCGCGCACAGATACGCAGTATTTT. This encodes CASSQDEARTDTQYF.

The CDR3 sequence is CASSFGQRTNYGYTF. In DNA, the CDR3 is TGTGCCAGCAGCTTCGGACAGCGGACTAACTATGGCTACACCTTC. The chain is built from TRBV7-9 and TRBJ1-2, with D possibly matching TRBD1 (6 bases). The CDR3 length is 15 residues. Trimming took off 3 bases at V and 0 bases at J, with 11 bases between the two ends. Germline CDR1 reads SEHNR; CDR2 reads FQNEAQ (reference sequence). The full variable domain, its missing parts supplied by reference TRBV7-9 and TRBJ1-2, is DTGVSQNPRHKITKRGQNVTFRCDPISEHNRLYWYRQTLGQGPEFLTYFQNEAQLEKSRLLSDRFSAERPKGSFSTLEIQRTEQGDSAMYLCASSFGQRTNYGYTFGSGTRLTVV.

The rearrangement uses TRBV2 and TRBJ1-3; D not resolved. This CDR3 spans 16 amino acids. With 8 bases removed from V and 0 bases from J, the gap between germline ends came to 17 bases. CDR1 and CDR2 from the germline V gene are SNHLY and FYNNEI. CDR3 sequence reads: CASGRATRDSGNTIYF. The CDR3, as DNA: TGTGCCAGCGGGCGGGCCACGAGGGACTCTGGAAACACCATATATTTT.

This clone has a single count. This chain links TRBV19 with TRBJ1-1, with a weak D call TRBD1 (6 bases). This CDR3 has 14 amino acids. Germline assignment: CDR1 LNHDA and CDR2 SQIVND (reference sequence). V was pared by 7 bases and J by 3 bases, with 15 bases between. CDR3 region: CASIKGGVDTEAFF. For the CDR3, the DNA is TGTGCCAGTATCAAGGGGGGGGTGGACACTGAAGCTTTCTTT.

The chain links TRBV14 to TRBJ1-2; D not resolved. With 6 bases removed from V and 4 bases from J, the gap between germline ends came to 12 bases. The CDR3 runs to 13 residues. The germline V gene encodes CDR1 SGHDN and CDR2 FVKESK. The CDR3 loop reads CASSVTQSYGYTF. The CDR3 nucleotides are TGTGCCAGCAGTGTCACACAGAGCTATGGCTACACCTTC.

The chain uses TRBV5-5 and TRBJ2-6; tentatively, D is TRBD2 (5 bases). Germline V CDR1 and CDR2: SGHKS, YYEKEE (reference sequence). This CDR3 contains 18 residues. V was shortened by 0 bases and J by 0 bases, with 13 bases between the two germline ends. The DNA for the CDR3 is TGTGCCAGCAGCTTGGTAGGGCGGGCATCCTCTGGGGCCAACGTCCTGACTTTC. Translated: CASSLVGRASSGANVLTF. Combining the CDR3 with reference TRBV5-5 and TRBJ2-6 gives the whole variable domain DAGVTQSPTHLIKTRGQQVTLRCSPISGHKSVSWYQQVLGQGPQFIFQYYEKEERGRGNFPDRFSARQFPNYSSELNVNALLLGDSALYLCASSLVGRASSGANVLTFGAGSRLTVL.

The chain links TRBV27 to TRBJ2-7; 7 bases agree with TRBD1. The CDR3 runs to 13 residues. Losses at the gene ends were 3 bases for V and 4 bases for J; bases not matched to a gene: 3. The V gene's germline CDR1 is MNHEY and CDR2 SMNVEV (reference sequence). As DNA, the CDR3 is TGTGCCAGCAGTTTCATACAGGGGTACGAGCAGTACTTC. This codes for CASSFIQGYEQYF.

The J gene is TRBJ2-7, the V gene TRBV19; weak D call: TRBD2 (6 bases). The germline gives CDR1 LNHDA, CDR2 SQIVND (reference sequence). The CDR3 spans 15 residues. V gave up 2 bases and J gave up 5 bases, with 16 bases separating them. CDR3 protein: CASSISEGPWDEQYF. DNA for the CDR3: TGTGCCAGTAGTATATCGGAGGGGCCCTGGGACGAGCAGTACTTC. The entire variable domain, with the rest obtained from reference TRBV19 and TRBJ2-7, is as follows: DGGITQSPKYLFRKEGQNVTLSCEQNLNHDAMYWYRQDPGQGLRLIYYSQIVNDFQKGDIAEGYSVSREKKESFPLTVTSAQKNPTAFYLCASSISEGPWDEQYFGPGTRLTVT.